A single sample gave rise to the 10 T cell receptor beta chains below, sequenced in a study of blood T cell repertoires in COVID-19. Sequencing used immunoSEQ multiplex PCR; TCRdb keeps in-frame clones, though not all of them. This sample has roughly 100,000 clones, with more than 80% found just once. The sequenced material came from peripheral blood. These receptors were taken from a human donor in a cohort sampled during active COVID-19.

This clone has more than one count but fewer than ten. The rearrangement links TRBV7-2 to TRBJ1-2; D is unclear. The germline V gene encodes CDR1 SGHTA and CDR2 FQGNSA. V lost 0 bases and J 5 bases, leaving 16 bases between the germline ends. The CDR3 has 16 residues. This CDR3 is CASSLAQTLKAYGYTF. The CDR3 coding sequence is TGTGCCAGCAGCTTAGCGCAGACCCTAAAAGCGTATGGCTACACCTTC.

V gene TRBV4-2 combines with J gene TRBJ2-7, with TRBD2 matching 7 bases. Germline V CDR1 and CDR2: LGHNA, YNFKEQ. J was trimmed by 0 bases and V by 4 bases; bases with no gene match: 9. The CDR3 totals 16 residues. CDR3 sequence (DNA): TGTGCCAGCAGCCCCAATCACGGGGGGAGCTCCTACGAGCAGTACTTC. It encodes CASSPNHGGSSYEQYF.

This sequence joins TRBV29-1 and TRBJ1-1; D might be TRBD1 (5 bases). The germline gives CDR1 SQVTM, CDR2 ANQGSEA. Trimming cost V 7 bases and J 1 base, with 16 bases left between them. The CDR3 runs 14 residues. DNA for the CDR3: TGCAGCGCCCCAGGGCGGGGGAAGAACACTGAAGCTTTCTTT. It is translated as CSAPGRGKNTEAFF.

The V gene is TRBV4-3, the J gene TRBJ2-7; no clear D gene. This CDR3 region has 15 residues. V dropped 1 base and J dropped 1 base, with 11 bases sitting between them. Germline CDR1 and CDR2: LGHNA and YSLEER. The CDR3 nucleotides read TGCGCCAGCAGCCAAGGGTTCATGAGGTCCTACGAGCAGTACTTC. Its protein product is CASSQGFMRSYEQYF.

The chain is built from TRBV5-4 and TRBJ1-6, with TRBD1 matching over 7 bases. The CDR3 sequence is 15 residues long. Germline CDR1 is SGHNT and CDR2 is YYREEE (reference sequence). The trim removed 4 bases at V and 5 bases at J, leaving 6 bases unmatched. The CDR3 DNA reads as TGTGCCAGCAGCAGAGGGGGCGCCGATAATTCACCCCTCCACTTT. Amino acid sequence: CASSRGGADNSPLHF.

The V call is TRBV5-4, the J call TRBJ1-6; possible D gene TRBD1, 6 bases. Per the germline V gene, CDR1 is SGHNT and CDR2 is YYREEE (reference sequence). The ends were cut back, 6 bases at V and 4 bases at J, with 17 bases in the middle. The CDR3 extends over 16 amino acids. The CDR3 coding sequence is TGTGCCAGCAACCTATTCGGGACAAATTATAATTCACCCCTCCACTTT. Amino acids: CASNLFGTNYNSPLHF.

The rearrangement links TRBV5-5 to TRBJ2-1, with D unresolved. CDR1 is SGHKS, CDR2 YYEKEE, per germline (reference sequence). V was clipped by 3 bases and J by 7 bases, with 11 bases between them. The CDR3 totals 13 residues. Here the CDR3 reads CASSSNTVNEQFF. As DNA, the CDR3 is TGTGCCAGCAGCTCAAATACGGTAAATGAGCAGTTCTTC.

There are a few counts of this clone. The chain has TRBV6-2 or TRBV6-3 and TRBJ2-6; D perhaps matches TRBD2 (5 bases). The V gene lost 4 bases and the J gene lost 1 base, with 8 bases spanning the gap. Germline values: CDR1 MNHEY, CDR2 SVGEGT. The CDR3 loop spans 15 amino acids. The CDR3 sequence is CASSSEVSGANVLTF. CDR3 bases: TGTGCCAGCAGTTCGGAGGTATCTGGGGCCAACGTCCTGACTTTC.

V and J are TRBV5-1 and TRBJ2-3; no definite D call. Germline CDR1 reads SGHRS; CDR2 reads YFSETQ. V lost 0 bases and J lost 2, with 7 bases in between. The CDR3 consists of 14 residues. The CDR3 DNA reads as TGCGCCAGCAGCTTGGACAGCCCCACAGATACGCAGTATTTT. It translates to CASSLDSPTDTQYF.

The chain recombines TRBV6-1 with TRBJ1-3; D is perhaps TRBD1 (5 bases). V lost 2 bases, J lost 7 bases, and 12 bases lay in between. Germline V gives CDR1 MNHNS, CDR2 SASEGT. The CDR3 covers 14 residues. This CDR3 is CASSEPGNSNTIYF. For the CDR3, the DNA is TGTGCCAGCAGTGAACCAGGGAACTCGAACACCATATATTTT.